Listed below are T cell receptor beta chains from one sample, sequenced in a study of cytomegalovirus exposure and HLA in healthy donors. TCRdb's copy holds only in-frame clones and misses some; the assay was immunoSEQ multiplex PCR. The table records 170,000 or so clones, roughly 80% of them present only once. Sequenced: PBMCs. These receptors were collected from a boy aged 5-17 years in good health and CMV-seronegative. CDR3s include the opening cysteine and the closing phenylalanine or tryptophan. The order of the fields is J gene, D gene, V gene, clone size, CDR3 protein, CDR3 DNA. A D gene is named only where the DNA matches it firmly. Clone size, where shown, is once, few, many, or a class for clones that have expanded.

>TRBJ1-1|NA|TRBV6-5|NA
CASSYSRRRNTEAFF
TGTGCCAGCAGTTACTCTAGAAGGAGGAACACTGAAGCTTTCTTT
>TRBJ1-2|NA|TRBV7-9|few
CSSSLDSHGYTF
TGTTCCAGCAGCTTGGACTCCCATGGCTACACCTTC
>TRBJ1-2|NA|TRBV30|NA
CAWSVLGSGGKGYTF
TGTGCCTGGAGTGTACTAGGGTCTGGGGGGAAGGGCTACACCTTC
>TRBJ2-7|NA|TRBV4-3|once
CASSAGPTYEQYF
TGCGCCAGCAGCGCAGGGCCCACCTACGAGCAGTACTTC
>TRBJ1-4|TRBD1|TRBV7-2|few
CASSPEGQVNEKLFF
TGTGCCAGCAGCCCTGAAGGACAGGTTAATGAAAAACTGTTTTTT
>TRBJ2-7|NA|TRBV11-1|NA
CASSLGGQTYEQYF
TGTGCCAGCAGCTTAGGGGGACAAACCTACGAGCAGTACTTC
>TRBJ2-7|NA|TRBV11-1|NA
CASSAEGWEQYF
TGTGCCAGCAGCGCGGAGGGGTGGGAGCAGTACTTC
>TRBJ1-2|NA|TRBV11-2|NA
CASSLWGDYGYTF
TGTGCCAGCAGCTTATGGGGGGACTATGGCTACACCTTC
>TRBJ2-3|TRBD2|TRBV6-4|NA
CASSEDGGATDTQYF
TGTGCCAGCAGTGAAGACGGGGGGGCCACAGATACGCAGTATTTT
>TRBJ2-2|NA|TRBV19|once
CASSLRTEWDTGELFF
TGTGCCAGTAGTCTTCGGACAGAGTGGGATACCGGGGAGCTGTTTTTT
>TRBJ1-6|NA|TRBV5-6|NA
CASSSGLSSYNSPLHF
TGTGCCAGCAGCTCGGGACTGAGCTCCTATAATTCACCCCTCCACTTT
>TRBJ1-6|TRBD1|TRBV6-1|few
CASSEGQGPNSPLHF
TGTGCCAGCAGCGAGGGACAGGGGCCGAATTCACCCCTCCACTTT
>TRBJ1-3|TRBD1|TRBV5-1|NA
CARTGVGPLGNTIYF
TGCGCCAGAACAGGGGTAGGGCCCCTCGGAAACACCATATATTTT
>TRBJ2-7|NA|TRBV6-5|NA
CASRVSDEQYF
TGTGCCAGCAGGGTTAGCGACGAGCAGTACTTC
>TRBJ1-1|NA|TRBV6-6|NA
CASSPPSLEAFF
TGTGCCAGCAGTCCCCCGTCACTTGAAGCTTTCTTT
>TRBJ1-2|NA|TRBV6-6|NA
CASSFDSPGVHGYTF
TGTGCCAGCAGCTTTGACAGCCCTGGGGTCCATGGCTACACCTTC
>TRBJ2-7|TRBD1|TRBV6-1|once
CASSEGLDRDSYEQYF
TGTGCCAGCAGTGAAGGGTTGGACAGGGATTCCTACGAGCAGTACTTC
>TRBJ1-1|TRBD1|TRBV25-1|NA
CASKGDREMNTEAFF
TGTGCCAGCAAAGGGGACAGGGAAATGAACACTGAAGCTTTCTTT
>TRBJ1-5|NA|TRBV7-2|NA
CASSLDRYSNQPQHF
TGTGCCAGCAGCTTAGATCGGTATAGCAATCAGCCCCAGCATTTT
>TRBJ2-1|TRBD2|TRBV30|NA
CAWSKLAGGNNEQFF
TGTGCCTGGAGCAAACTAGCGGGGGGTAACAATGAGCAGTTCTTC
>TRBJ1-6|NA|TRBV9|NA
CASSVDGGGANSPLHF
TGTGCCAGCAGCGTAGACGGCGGTGGGGCCAATTCACCCCTCCACTTT
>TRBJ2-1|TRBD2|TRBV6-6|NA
CASSGTSGSSYNEQFF
TGTGCCAGCAGTGGGACTAGCGGGAGCTCCTACAATGAGCAGTTCTTC
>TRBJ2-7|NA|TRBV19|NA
CASSIKDGDLYEQYF
TGTGCCAGTAGTATCAAAGACGGGGACTTATACGAGCAGTACTTC
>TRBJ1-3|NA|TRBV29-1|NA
CSAEQGLGNTIYF
TGCAGCGCGGAACAGGGCTTGGGAAACACCATATATTTT
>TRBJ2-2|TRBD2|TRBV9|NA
CASSTSPPGTITGELFF
TGTGCCAGCAGCACTTCCCCACCCGGGACTATCACCGGGGAGCTGTTTTTT
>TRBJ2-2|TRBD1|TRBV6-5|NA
CASSYSGTAITGELFF
TGTGCCAGCAGTTACTCAGGGACAGCAATCACCGGGGAGCTGTTTTTT
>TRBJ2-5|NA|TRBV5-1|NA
CASSLLQVQETQYF
TGCGCCAGCAGCCTCCTACAGGTCCAAGAGACCCAGTACTTC
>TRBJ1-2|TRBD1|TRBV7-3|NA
CASSLGQGARGYTF
TGTGCCAGCAGTTTGGGACAGGGGGCGCGGGGCTACACCTTC
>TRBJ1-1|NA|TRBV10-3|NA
CAISERSGQSGTEAFF
TGTGCCATCAGTGAGCGGTCAGGTCAATCTGGGACTGAAGCTTTCTTT
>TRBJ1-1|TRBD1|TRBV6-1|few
CASRRDRGRPEAFF
TGTGCCAGCAGAAGAGACAGGGGCCGCCCTGAAGCTTTCTTT
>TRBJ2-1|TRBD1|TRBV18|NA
CASSPPDRGLLMPYNEQFF
TGTGCCAGCTCACCACCGGACAGGGGACTCTTGATGCCCTACAATGAGCAGTTCTTC
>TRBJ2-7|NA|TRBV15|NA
CATSRERRTDSLGEQYF
TGTGCCACCAGCAGAGAACGAAGGACGGACTCTCTCGGCGAGCAGTACTTC
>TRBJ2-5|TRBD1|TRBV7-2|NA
CASSSGQGWETQYF
TGTGCCAGCAGCAGCGGACAGGGTTGGGAGACCCAGTACTTC
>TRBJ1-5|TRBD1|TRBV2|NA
CASQDRGNQPQHF
TGTGCCAGCCAGGACAGGGGTAATCAGCCCCAGCATTTT
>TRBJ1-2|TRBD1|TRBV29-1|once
CSDGTGPFYGYTF
TGCAGCGACGGGACAGGTCCCTTCTATGGCTACACCTTC
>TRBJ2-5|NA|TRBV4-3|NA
CASSQDLSGTGKETQYF
TGCGCCAGCAGCCAAGATCTTTCTGGAACAGGGAAAGAGACCCAGTACTTC
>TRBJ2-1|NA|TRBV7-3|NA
CASSFRGSNEQFF
TGTGCCAGCAGCTTTCGAGGTTCCAATGAGCAGTTCTTC
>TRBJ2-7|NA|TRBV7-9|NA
CASSPPSGSYEQYF
TGTGCCAGCAGCCCCCCCAGCGGGTCCTACGAGCAGTACTTC
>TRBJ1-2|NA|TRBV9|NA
CASSPSGRAYGYTF
TGTGCCAGCAGCCCCTCAGGCAGGGCCTATGGCTACACCTTC
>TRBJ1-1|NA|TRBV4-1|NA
CASSQDKGGQLFRRGEAFF
TGCGCCAGCAGCCAAGATAAGGGTGGCCAGCTTTTTAGGAGGGGTGAAGCTTTCTTT
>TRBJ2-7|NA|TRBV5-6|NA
CASSFGGSLNEQYF
TGTGCCAGCAGCTTCGGAGGGAGCCTCAACGAGCAGTACTTC
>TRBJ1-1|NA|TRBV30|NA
CAWSLTMNTEAFF
TGTGCCTGGAGTCTCACTATGAACACTGAAGCTTTCTTT
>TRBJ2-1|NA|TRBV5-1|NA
CASSQGTSSYNEQFF
TGCGCCAGCAGCCAAGGGACTTCATCCTACAATGAGCAGTTCTTC
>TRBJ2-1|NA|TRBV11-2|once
CASSPGSYNEQFF
TGTGCCAGCAGCCCCGGGTCCTACAATGAGCAGTTCTTC
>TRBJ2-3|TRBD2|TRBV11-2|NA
CASSLERGGADTQYF
TGTGCCAGCAGCTTAGAGCGGGGGGGCGCAGATACGCAGTATTTT
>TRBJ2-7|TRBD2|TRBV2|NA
CASSDLSGRAHEQYF
TGTGCCAGCAGTGACCTAAGCGGGAGGGCCCACGAGCAGTACTTC
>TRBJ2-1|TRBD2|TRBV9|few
CASGTGGTNFF
TGTGCCAGCGGGACGGGGGGTACTAATTTCTTC
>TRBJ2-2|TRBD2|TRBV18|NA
CASSPGTSLELFF
TGTGCCAGCTCACCCGGGACTAGTTTGGAGCTGTTTTTT
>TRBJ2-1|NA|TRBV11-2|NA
CASRPTGDYNEQFF
TGTGCCAGCAGGCCCACGGGGGACTACAATGAGCAGTTCTTC
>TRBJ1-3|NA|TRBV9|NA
CASSPRDSSGNTIYF
TGTGCCAGCAGCCCTCGAGACAGCTCTGGAAACACCATATATTTT
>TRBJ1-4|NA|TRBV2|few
CASTDQRRRARESEKLFF
TGTGCCAGCACCGACCAACGGCGCAGGGCTCGCGAAAGTGAAAAACTGTTTTTT
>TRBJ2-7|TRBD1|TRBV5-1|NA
CASSRPGGEQYF
TGCGCCAGCAGCCGACCAGGGGGCGAGCAGTACTTC
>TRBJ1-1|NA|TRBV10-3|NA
CAARGVNTEAFF
TGTGCCGCCAGGGGCGTTAACACTGAAGCTTTCTTT
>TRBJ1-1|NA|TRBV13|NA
CASSLVPGENTEAFF
TGTGCCAGCAGCTTAGTCCCGGGGGAGAACACTGAAGCTTTCTTT
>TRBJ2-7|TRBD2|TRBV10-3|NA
CATLGNGGWRAEQYF
TGTGCCACGCTGGGTAACGGGGGGTGGCGGGCCGAGCAGTACTTC